This TCR beta chain comes out of a study of shared clonotypes between healthy human individuals. Study-wide results and caveats: Sharing across a few donors was seen in about 5% of naive CD4 clonotypes.

An assay was performed, and its level was deep. The DNA input per sorted-subset replicate PCR was 200 ng, corresponding to 32,000 or so T cell genomes. This table comes from immunoSEQ multiplex PCR, and its TCRdb copy is limited to in-frame clones, with some not included. The sample includes about 820,000 clones, nearly 95% of them seen just once. Naive CD8 isolation took CD45RO-negative cells positively selected for CCR7 and excluded terminally differentiated effector memory CD45RA+ cells. HIV-negative, healthy adults without recent acute infections or vaccinations were the donors. In the case of this clone: What it binds is unknown.

The material sequenced was naive CD8+ T cells sorted from blood. The source of this sequence is a man aged 30 to 39 in good health.

The CDR3 DNA follows: TGTGCCAGCAGCTTGATGCTAGCGGGAGTTACCGGGGAGCTGTTTTTT. This gives the protein CASSLMLAGVTGELFF. This sequence joins TRBV5-6 and TRBJ2-2; TRBD2 matches 10 bases. Germline V CDR1 and CDR2: SGHDT, YYEEEE. CDR3 length: 16 amino acids. J gave up 5 bases and V 1 base, and 5 bases lay outside the gene matches.